These 24 T cell receptor beta chains were all obtained from the same sample, sequenced in a study of cytomegalovirus exposure and HLA in healthy donors listed by TCRdb under 2017. The library was made by the immunoSEQ multiplex PCR assay. For the multiplex PCR, a mixture combining 60 forward primers for TCR Vbeta segments and 13 reverse primers for TCR Jbeta segments was used. Here the immuneACCESS table is served through TCRdb, limited to in-frame sequences with V and J called. Missing clones are a known gap in these copies; in checked studies unresolved V genes cover under half, and the rest lacks a known reason. The sample table contains under 200,000 clones; only one count was recorded for roughly 80% of them. The top ten clonotypes cover approximately 8% of the sample. Sequencing was carried out using PBMCs. These receptors originate from a male donor in good health and CMV-seropositive.

The chain uses TRBV19 and TRBJ1-2; possible D gene TRBD1, 5 bases. The V gene lost 5 bases and the J gene lost 6 bases, with 22 bases spanning the gap. This CDR3 is 16 amino acids long. CDR1 is LNHDA and CDR2 is SQIVND in the germline V gene (reference sequence). This chain's CDR3 is CASSAPRQSLRNGYTF. The DNA of the CDR3 is TGTGCCAGTAGTGCCCCGAGACAGAGCCTTCGGAATGGCTACACCTTC.

The V call is TRBV5-1, the J call TRBJ1-4, with TRBD1 matching over 10 bases. This CDR3 has 15 residues. Trimming removed 2 bases from V and 8 bases from J; junction bases left unmatched: 6. CDR1 is SGHRS and CDR2 is YFSETQ in the germline V gene. CDR3 DNA: TGCGCCAGCAGCTTATCCGGGACAGGGGAGGAAAAACTGTTTTTT. As protein: CASSLSGTGEEKLFF.

This clone was recorded only once. The V gene is TRBV18, the J gene TRBJ2-7; weak D call: TRBD2 (5 bases). V gave up 6 bases and J gave up 2 bases, with 14 bases separating them. From germline, CDR1 is KGHSH and CDR2 LQKENI. This CDR3 has 14 amino acids. CDR3 sequence (DNA): TGTGCCAGCTCCCCTAAGCCTAGCCCCTACGAGCAGTACTTC. Protein sequence: CASSPKPSPYEQYF. Based on the CDR3 plus reference TRBV18 and TRBJ2-7, the full variable domain is NAGVMQNPRHLVRRRGQEARLRCSPMKGHSHVYWYRQLPEEGLKFMVYLQKENIIDESGMPKERFSAEFPKEGPSILRIQQVVRGDSAAYFCASSPKPSPYEQYFGPGTRLTVT.

This clone was picked up one time. V and J are TRBV20-1 and TRBJ1-1, with D possibly TRBD1 on 5 matching bases. From germline, CDR1 is DFQATT and CDR2 SNEGSKA (reference sequence). This CDR3 comprises 11 residues. The V end lost 4 bases, the J end lost 6 bases, and 9 bases lay between the germline ends. DNA for the CDR3: TGCAGTGCTACCAGGGCGGCTGAAGCTTTCTTT. Amino acid sequence: CSATRAAEAFF.

CDR3 sequence: CASVIGTGGSGELFF. In DNA, the CDR3 is TGCGCCAGCGTCATAGGGACAGGGGGTTCCGGGGAGCTGTTTTTT. V and J are TRBV5-1 and TRBJ2-2; 11 nucleotides match TRBD1. After removal of 7 bases from V and 6 bases from J, the junction contained 8 bases not matched to a gene. CDR1 is SGHRS and CDR2 is YFSETQ in the germline V gene. The CDR3 runs to 15 residues.

The chain recombines TRBV27 with TRBJ2-3; 8 bases fit TRBD2. This CDR3 has 13 amino acids. Germline-derived CDR1 and CDR2 are MNHEY and SMNVEV (reference sequence). The trim removed 0 bases at V and 11 bases at J, leaving 4 bases unmatched. The CDR3 spells CASSLSGTRKQYF. The CDR3 coding sequence is TGTGCCAGCAGTTTATCGGGGACTAGAAAGCAGTATTTT.

The V and J genes are TRBV28 and TRBJ1-2; D may be TRBD1 (5 bases). CDR1 and CDR2 from the germline V gene are MDHEN and SYDVKM. The CDR3 extends over 15 amino acids. Trimming stripped 4 bases from V and 2 bases from J, with 14 bases between. The CDR3 coding sequence is TGTGCCAGCAGTTATCCGGGGGGTGGAAACTATGGCTACACCTTC. It is translated as CASSYPGGGNYGYTF.

V gene TRBV30 combines with J gene TRBJ1-2; 8 bases map to TRBD1. The CDR3 runs 14 residues. With 5 bases clipped from V and 2 bases from J, the junction kept 7 bases outside the gene matches. The germline gives CDR1 GTSNPN, CDR2 SVGIG (reference sequence). This CDR3 reads CAWLGTGRNYGYTF. In DNA, the CDR3 is TGTGCCTGGCTCGGGACAGGACGAAACTATGGCTACACCTTC.

This clone was detected once. This sequence joins TRBV6-5 and TRBJ2-7, with 9 bases that match TRBD1. Per germline, CDR1 MNHEY and CDR2 SVGAGI. The CDR3 length is 14 residues. V trimming: 6 bases; J trimming: 5 bases; junction bases outside the gene matches: 8. The CDR3 DNA sequence: TGTGCCAGCAGGAGACAGGGGGATATCGACGAGCAGTACTTC. Amino acids: CASRRQGDIDEQYF.

This clone was detected a few times. This chain joins TRBV5-6 and TRBJ2-3; 9 bases agree with TRBD2. V was pared by 2 bases and J by 2 bases, with 9 bases of the junction left unmatched. Germline loops: CDR1 SGHDT, CDR2 YYEEEE. CDR3 length: 17 amino acids. The CDR3 DNA follows: TGTGCCAGCAGCTTCGGTTGGCGGGGGGGGGCCACAGATACGCAGTATTTT. Translated: CASSFGWRGGATDTQYF.

V usage is TRBV27 and J usage is TRBJ2-1; 7 nucleotides line up with TRBD2. The ends lost 3 bases at V and 4 bases at J; junction bases unmatched: 6. Germline V gene sequence: CDR1 MNHEY, CDR2 SMNVEV (reference sequence). This CDR3 is 15 amino acids long. The DNA of the CDR3 is TGTGCCAGCAGTTTGGCGGGAGTGTTTTACAATGAGCAGTTCTTC. This encodes CASSLAGVFYNEQFF.

The rearrangement joins TRBV6-5 to TRBJ1-2; 7 nucleotides agree with TRBD1. This CDR3 has 15 amino acids. The V gene end was trimmed by 8 bases and the J gene end by 0 bases; junction bases not matched to a gene: 9. CDR1 MNHEY and CDR2 SVGAGI come from the germline V gene. CDR3 in amino acids: CASSGQGGPNYGYTF. The CDR3, as DNA: TGTGCCAGCTCCGGGCAGGGGGGTCCTAACTATGGCTACACCTTC.

This clone has just a few counts. The chain joins TRBV5-4 to TRBJ1-2, with TRBD1 matching 11 bases. CDR1 and CDR2 (germline): SGHNT, YYREEE (reference sequence). The J segment lost 5 bases and the V segment lost 3 bases, leaving 9 bases of the junction unmatched. CDR3 size: 16 residues. The CDR3 sequence is CASSSKRDRGMYGYTF. In DNA form, the CDR3 reads TGTGCCAGCAGCTCAAAAAGGGACAGGGGGATGTATGGCTACACCTTC.

Only a few counts were recorded for this clone. The J gene is TRBJ1-5, the V gene TRBV7-2; D is unresolved. The CDR3 contains 14 residues. CDR1 SGHTA and CDR2 FQGNSA come from the germline V gene. V was pared by 5 bases and J by 1 base, with 9 bases between. DNA of the CDR3: TGTGCCAGCAGCAATACGGGAAGCAATCAGCCCCAGCATTTT. It yields the protein CASSNTGSNQPQHF.

There are a few counts of this clone. The chain is built from TRBV11-3 and TRBJ2-1; 10 bases are a match to TRBD2. The trim removed 4 bases at V and 7 bases at J, leaving 7 bases unmatched. The CDR3 contains 15 residues. CDR1 is SGHNT, CDR2 YENEEA, per germline. The CDR3 nucleotides are TGTGCCAGCAGCTCTAGCGGGGGCCCAGGTAATGAGCAGTTCTTC. This sequence encodes CASSSSGGPGNEQFF.

This chain connects TRBV7-2 to TRBJ1-5; 10 nucleotides align to TRBD1. Germline V lookup: CDR1 SGHTA, CDR2 FQGNSA. The CDR3 totals 16 residues. Trimming took 2 bases from V and 6 from J; bases not matched to a gene: 7. CDR3 in DNA: TGTGCCAGCAGCTTACGGGACAGGGGTCGGGGTCAGCCCCAGCATTTT. Its translation is CASSLRDRGRGQPQHF.

Note on this clone: At the DNA level, this CDR3 is encoded by other sequences in the same sample as well. V usage is TRBV27 and J usage is TRBJ2-7; no definite D call. The CDR3 runs 13 residues. Trimming removed 3 bases at V and 3 bases at J, with 9 bases between. From germline, CDR1 is MNHEY and CDR2 SMNVEV (reference sequence). DNA for the CDR3: TGTGCCAGCAGTTTGGCGGCTTACTACGAGCAGTACTTC. Its translation: CASSLAAYYEQYF.

The CDR3 loop reads CASSQGQGYTEAFF. CDR3 in DNA: TGTGCCAGCAGTCAGGGACAGGGCTACACTGAAGCTTTCTTT. J is TRBJ1-1 and V is TRBV6-5; TRBD1 matches at 9 bases. There are 14 residues in the CDR3. The germline CDR1 and CDR2 sequences are MNHEY and SVGAGI. V was clipped by 5 bases and J by 3 bases; unmatched bases: 4.

A few counts support this clone. The V call is TRBV5-1, the J call TRBJ1-6; D uncertain. Germline values: CDR1 SGHRS, CDR2 YFSETQ. The CDR3 has 13 amino acids. V was pared by 4 bases and J by 7 bases, with 9 bases between. The CDR3 DNA is TGCGCCAGCAGCCTATTAGAAAATTCACCCCTCCACTTT. It is translated as CASSLLENSPLHF.

The chain uses TRBV7-2 and TRBJ2-5; TRBD1 aligns across 9 bases. The J call may not be correct, given that the DNA end is closer to TRBJ2-7. CDR1 and CDR2 from the germline V gene are SGHTA and FQGNSA. This CDR3 spans 15 amino acids. This CDR3 reads CASSTPGQGPYEQYF. DNA for the CDR3: TGTGCCAGCAGCACCCCGGGACAGGGCCCCTACGAGCAGTACTTC.

The chain employs TRBV19 and TRBJ1-1; D is perhaps TRBD1 (5 bases). Trimming cost V 6 bases and J 4 bases, with 15 bases left between them. CDR1 LNHDA and CDR2 SQIVND come from the germline V gene (reference sequence). The CDR3 consists of 14 residues. CDR3 in DNA: TGTGCCAGTAGCCTAGGACAAGTTGGCACTGAAGCTTTCTTT. Its protein product is CASSLGQVGTEAFF.

The CDR3 DNA follows: TGTGCCAGCAGTCTATCCGGGACAGATAAGTACGAGCAGTACTTC. Translation: CASSLSGTDKYEQYF. The rearrangement joins TRBV7-9 to TRBJ2-7; 7 bases line up with TRBD1. Germline CDR1 reads SEHNR; CDR2 reads FQNEAQ (reference sequence). With V trimmed by 6 bases and J by 4 bases, 12 bases remained unmatched. There are 15 residues in the CDR3. Full variable domain (rest looked up from reference TRBV7-9 and TRBJ2-7): DTGVSQNPRHKITKRGQNVTFRCDPISEHNRLYWYRQTLGQGPEFLTYFQNEAQLEKSRLLSDRFSAERPKGSFSTLEIQRTEQGDSAMYLCASSLSGTDKYEQYFGPGTRLTVT.

The V call is TRBV6-5, the J call TRBJ2-1, with TRBD2 as a possible D gene (5 bases). V was cut by 2 bases and J by 0 bases, with 8 bases left in between. CDR1 and CDR2 (germline): MNHEY, SVGAGI. This CDR3 is 15 amino acids long. In DNA, the CDR3 is TGTGCCAGCAGTTACGGGAGAAGCTCCTACAATGAGCAGTTCTTC. This encodes CASSYGRSSYNEQFF.

The chain couples TRBV18 to TRBJ2-2; 7 nucleotides align to TRBD2. J gave up 6 bases and V 5 bases, and 9 bases lay outside the gene matches. Germline V gives CDR1 KGHSH, CDR2 LQKENI. The CDR3 extends over 15 amino acids. The CDR3 loop reads CASSDGTNPAGELFF. CDR3 nucleotide sequence: TGTGCCAGCTCAGACGGGACTAACCCGGCCGGGGAGCTGTTTTTT.